This T cell receptor beta chain appears in the sequencing data of a study of OX40 agonist ivuxolimab in advanced cancers. The study, taken as a whole, reports: Antigens targeted by the expanded peripheral T cells were not determined.

Method: immunoSEQ multiplex PCR; TCRdb's copy keeps in-frame clones and lacks some. The sample lists some 70,000 clones, 89% occurring once. This clone was observed a handful of times. The antigen remains unidentified. Germline CDR1 reads SGHAT; CDR2 reads FQNNGV. V lost 6 bases, J lost 2 bases, and 11 bases lay in between. This CDR3 spans 13 amino acids. Sequences were derived from CD4+ or CD8+ T cells sorted from blood, sampled in a trial of the OX40 agonist ivuxolimab. J is TRBJ2-7 and V is TRBV11-2; D uncertain. The sequence was collected from an adult with an advanced solid tumor such as melanoma, head and neck, liver or kidney cancer. The CDR3 here is CASSSLTAYEQYF. The DNA of the CDR3 is TGTGCCAGCAGTTCCCTTACGGCCTACGAGCAGTACTTC.